What follows are 2 T cell receptor beta chains derived from one specimen sequenced in a study of spatial heterogeneity in lung cancer. Time point in this sample: blood at routine non-recurrence follow-up after resection. Material for sequencing was whole RNA from tumor, nontumor lung or frozen PBMC, left unsorted. Via MiXCR, TCRdb re-called the 5' RACE reads, giving one row per CDR3 protein. The data show about 120,000 distinct CDR3 sequences, less than 15% seen once. Sample: PBMCs, taken at follow-up. The receptors shown here come from a male donor with early-stage non-small cell lung cancer.

This clonotype was seen ten or more times. J is TRBJ2-1 and V is TRBV5-1; TRBD1 might be the D (6 bases). Germline-derived CDR1 and CDR2 are SGHRS and YFSETQ. This CDR3 contains 15 residues. The V gene lost 1 base and the J gene lost 3 bases, with 11 bases spanning the gap. CDR3 sequence (DNA): TGCGCCAGCAGCTTGAAAACAGGGATCTACAATGAGCAGTTCTTC. Residues: CASSLKTGIYNEQFF.

The chain joins TRBV28 to TRBJ2-5; a possible D gene is TRBD1 (6 bases). V was cut by 4 bases and J by 2 bases, with 20 bases left in between. Germline V lookup: CDR1 MDHEN, CDR2 SYDVKM. CDR3 length: 17 residues. DNA for the CDR3: TGTGCCAGCAGTTCGACACACCTACAGGGCGATCAAGAGACCCAGTACTTC. Protein sequence: CASSSTHLQGDQETQYF.